This T cell receptor beta chain was recorded in a study of type 1 regulatory T cells. At the level of the study: T-allo10 is a Tr1-enriched, alloantigen-specific CD4 T cell product made in vitro.

This clonotype was recorded many times. V was pared by 8 bases and J by 7 bases, with 11 bases between. Germline CDR1 MDHEN, CDR2 SYDVKM. The CDR3 length is 11 residues. TCRdb itself ran the reads through MiXCR, one entry per CDR3 protein. The sample has over 90,000 distinct CDR3 sequences, 25% to 40% seen once. V gene TRBV28 combines with J gene TRBJ1-2; tentatively, D is TRBD1 (5 bases). Material: CD4+ T cells, either the whole sample or a sorted fraction (not recorded which). The sequence came from a human donor in good health. Here the CDR3 reads CASRGTPGYTF. CDR3 DNA: TGTGCCAGCCGGGGGACCCCTGGCTACACCTTC.